A selection of T cell receptor beta chains follows, all from one sample in a study of T cell responses to AZD1222 COVID-19 vaccine. Clones were sequenced by immunoSEQ multiplex PCR, and TCRdb holds only the in-frame ones, with some missing. The data contain about 160,000 clones, about 92% of them seen just once; the ten biggest clones take up around 4.6%. The sample consisted of peripheral blood, taken on day 0 of MenACWY control vaccination. These receptors all stem from an adult in good health. The conserved cysteine and the conserved F or W are not part of the CDR3 here.

V	J	CDR3
TRBV9	TRBJ2-3	ASTTSGGGSLGTQY
TRBV27	TRBJ1-1	ASSPQFEAF
TRBV28	TRBJ1-5	ASRVGGNQPQH
TRBV30	TRBJ2-3	AWGGQTSTDTQY
TRBV9	TRBJ1-1	ASSVVPAAEAF
TRBV9	TRBJ2-3	ASSNNLAGAPTDTQY
TRBV19	TRBJ1-2	ASNPDRDGYGYT
TRBV5-5	TRBJ1-1	ASSRIGTYTEAF
TRBV28	TRBJ1-2	ASSRPHYGYT
TRBV27	TRBJ1-2	ASSLSPYAGETYGYT
TRBV7-2	TRBJ1-5	ASSSRQGATGQPQH
TRBV27	TRBJ1-1	ASSLSLVAEAF
TRBV19	TRBJ2-1	ASSMLSQVENEQF
TRBV5-1	TRBJ1-5	ASSESTGSQPQH
TRBV11-2	TRBJ1-1	ASSLGLKAF
TRBV9	TRBJ1-2	ASSSGDAYYGYT
TRBV3-1/TRBV3-2	TRBJ1-1	ASSQRGEAF
TRBV2	TRBJ1-5	ASNPDRAGNQPQH
TRBV19	TRBJ2-7	ASSISGLLYEQY
TRBV6-6	TRBJ1-1	ASSSVSGTGTEAF
TRBV11-2	TRBJ2-4	ASSRGGAGIQY
TRBV11-1	TRBJ2-7	ASSPSTPREQY
TRBV5-4	TRBJ2-3	ASSLGTGADTQY
TRBV28	TRBJ1-5	ASRLGTLKQPQH
TRBV30	TRBJ1-5	AWSRESNQPQH
TRBV5-8	TRBJ2-5	ASSLGRRATQY
TRBV24-1	TRBJ2-2	ATMEITGELF
TRBV6-2/TRBV6-3	TRBJ2-7	ASSEAGTGRYEQY
TRBV27	TRBJ2-7	ASSLGYEQY
TRBV11-3	TRBJ1-1	ASSLVGGRAEAF
TRBV27	TRBJ1-1	ASSRNHRDLNTEAF
TRBV19	TRBJ2-1	ASSVSGGTYNEQF
TRBV13	TRBJ1-1	ASSSSSRASEAF
TRBV25-1	TRBJ1-1	ASSVPGLQNTEAF
TRBV27	TRBJ2-2	ASSLMGGRTGELF
TRBV11-3	TRBJ2-1	ASSFTAGVGYNEQF
TRBV14	TRBJ1-6	ASSRDRDNSPLH
TRBV21-1	TRBJ2-2	ASSFGQNTGELF
TRBV27	TRBJ2-3	ASRGSTDTQY
TRBV7-9	TRBJ1-2	ASSSGADYGYT
TRBV30	TRBJ2-7	AWSWSRQIYEQY
TRBV7-8	TRBJ1-2	ASSPSGTGAPVDGYT
TRBV10-2	TRBJ1-5	ASSEWGRSQPQH
TRBV27	TRBJ1-2	ASSFWQGDGYT
TRBV15	TRBJ1-1	ATSTRLLGSTEAF
TRBV4-2	TRBJ1-1	ASSQSTQGGGRRTEAF
TRBV2	TRBJ2-1	ASSERSGGWNEQF
TRBV29-1	TRBJ2-7	SVAKGPGSYEQY
TRBV29-1	TRBJ2-3	SMKRDYSTDTQY
TRBV6-2/TRBV6-3	TRBJ2-2	ASSLHGGFSGELF
TRBV10-2	TRBJ1-1	ACGTGGLSEAF
TRBV19	TRBJ1-1	ASSIMVTGTEAF
TRBV7-3	TRBJ2-3	ASSSRGGDTDTQY
TRBV12-3/TRBV12-4	TRBJ1-3	ASSPAAGNTIY
TRBV7-8	TRBJ1-2	ASSGSGTGAGGYT